The clone carrying this T cell receptor beta chain was seen many times. CDR1 and CDR2 (germline): KGHDR, SFDVKD. CDR3 length equals 17 residues. The V segment lost 2 bases and the J segment 5 bases; nucleotides outside the gene matches: 9. TCRbeta library construction was performed incorporating unique molecular identifiers. TCRdb re-called the PCR reads with MiXCR, one entry per CDR3 protein. The sample has around 400,000 distinct CDR3 sequences, around 9.9% seen once; the top ten hold approximately 5%. These data are taken from a study of T-cell reconstitution after alpha-beta-depleted transplantation in children.

The chain recombines TRBV24-1 with TRBJ2-5, with 11 bases identical to TRBD2. Specimen: PBMCs from the stem cell graft donor, collected from the stem cell graft. The receptor was derived from a human donor who donated a stem cell graft to a child with acute myeloid leukemia. The CDR3, as DNA: TGTGCCACCAGTGATTCTGGGCAGGGACTAGCGGAGGAGACCCAGTACTTC. Its translation is CATSDSGQGLAEETQYF.